This is a list of T cell receptor beta chains from one sample in a study of regulatory T cells in long-lasting Graves disease. In TCRdb, the multiplex PCR reads were re-called with MiXCR into one record per CDR3 protein. The sample has about 470,000 distinct CDR3 sequences, 20% to 25% seen once. The sequencing here drew on peripheral blood mononuclear cells (PBMCs), taken when the disease was refractory, from a patient treated with antithyroid drugs. All receptors derive from a female donor with Graves disease. The CDR3 runs from the conserved cysteine through the conserved F or W.

j_call: TRBJ2-3; v_call: TRBV20-1; cdr3_length: 14; cdr3_aa: CSATSGPSTDTQYF
j_call: TRBJ1-2; v_call: TRBV29-1; cdr3_length: 12; cdr3_aa: CSVEGGDYGYTF
j_call: TRBJ2-5; v_call: TRBV28; cdr3_length: 11; cdr3_aa: CASWGGETQYF
j_call: TRBJ1-5; v_call: TRBV5-1; cdr3_length: 14; cdr3_aa: CASSFRGGDQPQHF
j_call: TRBJ2-5; v_call: TRBV28; cdr3_length: 14; cdr3_aa: CASSLQQGASVQYF
j_call: TRBJ1-6; v_call: TRBV5-5; cdr3_length: 16; cdr3_aa: CASSSGRTQKNSPLHF
j_call: TRBJ1-6; v_call: TRBV6-1; cdr3_length: 15; cdr3_aa: CASSFSYEDNPPLHF
j_call: TRBJ1-2; v_call: TRBV10-3; cdr3_length: 14; cdr3_aa: CAISEQSFGYGYTF
j_call: TRBJ1-1; v_call: TRBV19; cdr3_length: 15; cdr3_aa: CASSIQAAMNTEAFF
j_call: TRBJ1-2; v_call: TRBV10-3; cdr3_length: 19; cdr3_aa: CAISESLGTGNRLDYGYTF
j_call: TRBJ1-6; v_call: TRBV20-1; cdr3_length: 14; cdr3_aa: CSAPVGGDNSPLHF
j_call: TRBJ2-7; v_call: TRBV27; cdr3_length: 15; cdr3_aa: CASRIPGTGGNEQYF
j_call: TRBJ2-7; v_call: TRBV4-1; cdr3_length: 14; cdr3_aa: CASSQVPGGFEQYF
j_call: TRBJ2-5; v_call: TRBV3-1; cdr3_length: 12; cdr3_aa: CASSQDSETQYF
j_call: TRBJ2-1; v_call: TRBV27; cdr3_length: 16; cdr3_aa: CASSLFNSGSYNEQFF
j_call: TRBJ2-7; v_call: TRBV29-1; cdr3_length: 12; cdr3_aa: CSVEDRLYEQYF